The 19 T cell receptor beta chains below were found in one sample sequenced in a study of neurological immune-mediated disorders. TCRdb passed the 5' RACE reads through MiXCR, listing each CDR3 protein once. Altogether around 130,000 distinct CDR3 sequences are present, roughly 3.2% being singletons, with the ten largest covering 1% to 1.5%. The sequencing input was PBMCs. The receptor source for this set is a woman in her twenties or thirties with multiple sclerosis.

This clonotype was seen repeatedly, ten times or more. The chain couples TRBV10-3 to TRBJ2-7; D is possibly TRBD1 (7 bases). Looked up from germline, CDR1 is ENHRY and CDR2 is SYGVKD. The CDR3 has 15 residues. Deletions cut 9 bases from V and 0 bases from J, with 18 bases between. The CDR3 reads CAITPGTAGSYEQYF. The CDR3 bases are TGTGCCATTACTCCGGGGACAGCGGGCTCCTACGAGCAGTACTTC.

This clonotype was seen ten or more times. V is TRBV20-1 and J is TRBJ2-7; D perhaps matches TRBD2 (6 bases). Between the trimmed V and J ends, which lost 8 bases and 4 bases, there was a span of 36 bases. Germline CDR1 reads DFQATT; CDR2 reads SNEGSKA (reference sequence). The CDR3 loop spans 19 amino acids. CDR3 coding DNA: TGCAGTCTAGACAATCACTCCCCCCGAGCTACCGGGGGATTTTACGAGCAGTACTTC. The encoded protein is CSLDNHSPRATGGFYEQYF.

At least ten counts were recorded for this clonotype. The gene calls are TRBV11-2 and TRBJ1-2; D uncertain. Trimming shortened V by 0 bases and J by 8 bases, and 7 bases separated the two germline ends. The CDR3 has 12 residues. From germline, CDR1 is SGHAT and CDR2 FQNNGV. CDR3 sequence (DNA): TGTGCCAGCAGCTTAGATGGTGACGGCTACACCTTC. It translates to CASSLDGDGYTF.

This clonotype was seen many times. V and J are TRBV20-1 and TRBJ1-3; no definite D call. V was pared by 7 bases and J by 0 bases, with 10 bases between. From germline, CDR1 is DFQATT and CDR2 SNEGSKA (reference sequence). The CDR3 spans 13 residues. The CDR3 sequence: CSVIASSGNTIYF. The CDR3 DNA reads TGCAGTGTTATAGCGAGCTCTGGAAACACCATATATTTT.

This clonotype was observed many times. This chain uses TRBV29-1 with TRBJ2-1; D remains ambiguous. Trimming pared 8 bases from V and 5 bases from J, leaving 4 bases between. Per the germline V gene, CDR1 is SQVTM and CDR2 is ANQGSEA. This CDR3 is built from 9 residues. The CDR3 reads CSTNNEQFF. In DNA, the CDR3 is TGCAGCACTAACAATGAGCAGTTCTTC.

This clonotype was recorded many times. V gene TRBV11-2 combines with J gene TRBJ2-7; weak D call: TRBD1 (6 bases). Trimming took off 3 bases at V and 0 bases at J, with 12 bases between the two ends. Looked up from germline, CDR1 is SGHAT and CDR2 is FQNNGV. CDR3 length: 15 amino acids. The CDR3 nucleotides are TGTGCCAGCAGCTTTTTTGGGGGCGACTCCTACGAGCAGTACTTC. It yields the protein CASSFFGGDSYEQYF. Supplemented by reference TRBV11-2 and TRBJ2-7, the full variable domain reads EAGVAQSPRYKIIEKRQSVAFWCNPISGHATLYWYQQILGQGPKLLIQFQNNGVVDDSQLPKDRFSAERLKGVDSTLKIQPAKLEDSAVYLCASSFFGGDSYEQYFGPGTRLTVT.

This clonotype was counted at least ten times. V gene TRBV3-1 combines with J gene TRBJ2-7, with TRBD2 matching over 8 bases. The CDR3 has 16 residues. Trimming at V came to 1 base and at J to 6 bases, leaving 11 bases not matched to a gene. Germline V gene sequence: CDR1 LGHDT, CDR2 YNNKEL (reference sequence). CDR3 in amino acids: CASSQVSVAGLREQYF. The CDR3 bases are TGTGCCAGCAGCCAAGTGTCTGTAGCGGGGCTGCGCGAGCAGTACTTC.

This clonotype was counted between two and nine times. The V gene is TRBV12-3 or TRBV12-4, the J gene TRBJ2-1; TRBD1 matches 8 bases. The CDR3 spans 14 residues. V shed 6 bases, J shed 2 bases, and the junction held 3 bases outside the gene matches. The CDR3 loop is CASRQGQAYNEQFF. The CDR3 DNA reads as TGTGCCAGCAGACAGGGACAGGCCTACAATGAGCAGTTCTTC.

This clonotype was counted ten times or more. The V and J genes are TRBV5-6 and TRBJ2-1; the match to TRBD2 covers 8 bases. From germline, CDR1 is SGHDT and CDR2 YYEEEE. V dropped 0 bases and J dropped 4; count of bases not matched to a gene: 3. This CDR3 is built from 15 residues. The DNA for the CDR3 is TGTGCCAGCAGCTTGGTGACTAGCGCTTACAATGAGCAGTTCTTC. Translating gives CASSLVTSAYNEQFF.

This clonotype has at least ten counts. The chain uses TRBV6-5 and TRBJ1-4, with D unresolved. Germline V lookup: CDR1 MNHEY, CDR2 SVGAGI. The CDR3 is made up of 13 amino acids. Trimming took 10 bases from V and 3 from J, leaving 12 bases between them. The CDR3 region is CANRGWANEKLFF. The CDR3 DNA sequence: TGTGCCAACCGCGGCTGGGCTAATGAAAAACTGTTTTTT.

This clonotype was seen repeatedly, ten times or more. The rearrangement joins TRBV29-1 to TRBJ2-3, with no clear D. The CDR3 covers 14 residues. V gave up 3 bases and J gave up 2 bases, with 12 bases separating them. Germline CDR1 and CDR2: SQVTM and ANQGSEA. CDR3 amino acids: CSVDLSSTTDTQYF. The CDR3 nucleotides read TGCAGCGTTGATTTGTCGTCCACCACAGATACGCAGTATTTT.

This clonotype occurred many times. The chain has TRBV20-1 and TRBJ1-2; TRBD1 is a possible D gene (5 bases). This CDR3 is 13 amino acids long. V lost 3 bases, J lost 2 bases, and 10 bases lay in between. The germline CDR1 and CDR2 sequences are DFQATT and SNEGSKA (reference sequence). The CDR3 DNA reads TGCAGTGCTAGCCGTGAGGGGAACTATGGCTACACCTTC. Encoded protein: CSASREGNYGYTF.

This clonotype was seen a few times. For the CDR3, the DNA is TGTGCCAGCACTCGAACGGGGTTCAATGGTACCGGGGAGCTGTTTTTT. This codes for CASTRTGFNGTGELFF. This chain links TRBV6-2 or TRBV6-3 with TRBJ2-2, with a possible D match to TRBD2 (5 bases). Looked up from germline, CDR1 is MNHEY and CDR2 is SVGEGT. V was trimmed by 7 bases and J by 5 bases, leaving 20 bases between them. There are 16 residues in the CDR3.

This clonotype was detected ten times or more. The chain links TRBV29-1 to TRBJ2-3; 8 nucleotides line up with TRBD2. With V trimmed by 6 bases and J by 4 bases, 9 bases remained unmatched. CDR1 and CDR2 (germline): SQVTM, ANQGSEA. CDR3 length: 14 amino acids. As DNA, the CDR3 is TGCAGCGTCTTGCGGGGGGCGAGGGCAGATACGCAGTATTTT. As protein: CSVLRGARADTQYF.

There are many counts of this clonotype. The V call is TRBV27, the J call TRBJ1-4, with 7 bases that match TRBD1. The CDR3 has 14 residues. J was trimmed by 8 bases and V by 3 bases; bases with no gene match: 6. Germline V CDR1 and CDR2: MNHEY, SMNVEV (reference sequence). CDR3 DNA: TGTGCCAGCAGTTTGCAGGGGGATAAGGAAAAACTGTTTTTT. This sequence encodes CASSLQGDKEKLFF.

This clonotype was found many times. CDR3 in amino acids: CASRQSTAANEKLFF. The CDR3 DNA sequence: TGTGCCAGCAGACAATCGACAGCGGCTAATGAAAAACTGTTTTTT. The chain recombines TRBV12-3 or TRBV12-4 with TRBJ1-4, with a weak D call TRBD1 (5 bases). V was trimmed by 6 bases and J by 3 bases, leaving 14 bases between them. The CDR3 consists of 15 residues.

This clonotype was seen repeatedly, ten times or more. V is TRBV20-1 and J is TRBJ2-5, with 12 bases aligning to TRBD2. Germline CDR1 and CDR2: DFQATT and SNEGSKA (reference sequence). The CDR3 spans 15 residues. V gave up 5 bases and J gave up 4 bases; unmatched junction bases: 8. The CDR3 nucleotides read TGCAGTGCTTCAGGACTAGCGGGATCCAGAGAGACCCAGTACTTC. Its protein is CSASGLAGSRETQYF.

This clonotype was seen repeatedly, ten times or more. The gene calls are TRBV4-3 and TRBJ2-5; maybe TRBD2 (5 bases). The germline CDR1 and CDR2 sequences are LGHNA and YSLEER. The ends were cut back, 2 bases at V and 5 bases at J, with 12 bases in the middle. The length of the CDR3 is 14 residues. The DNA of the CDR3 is TGCGCCAGCAGCCAACGGGTCGGGATCGAGACCCAGTACTTC. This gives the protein CASSQRVGIETQYF.

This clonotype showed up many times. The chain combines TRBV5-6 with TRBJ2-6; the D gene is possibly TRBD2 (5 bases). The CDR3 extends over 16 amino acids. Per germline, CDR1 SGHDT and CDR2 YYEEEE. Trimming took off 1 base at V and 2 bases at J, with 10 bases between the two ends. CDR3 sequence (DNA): TGTGCCAGCAGCTTGTTCCCCGGGGCTGGGGCCAACGTCCTGACTTTC. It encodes CASSLFPGAGANVLTF.